Included here is one T cell receptor (beta chain) sequence, with context. Its antigen is unknown. Those donating, healthy Caucasian individuals from Russia, were aged roughly 6 to 90. This record comes from a study of blood T cells in healthy people across ages. Overall study: Capture via template switching afforded approximately one barcoded beta molecule per two T cells.

The germline V gene encodes CDR1 DFQATT and CDR2 SNEGSKA (reference sequence). The ends were cut back, 3 bases at V and 2 bases at J, with 12 bases in the middle. The CDR3 contains 14 residues. The study's findings and limits: Investigators treated diversity estimates from one million T cells as underestimates.

It was with a sample-barcoded 5' primer and a J-beta primer mix that a second PCR of roughly 7 to 12 cycles was run. Via MiXCR, TCRdb re-called the 5' RACE reads, giving one row per CDR3 protein. The sample yields approximately 800,000 distinct CDR3 sequences, around two thirds seen once. This chain uses TRBV20-1 with TRBJ2-3; perhaps TRBD2 as D (5 bases). This receptor was identified in a man aged 25 to 40 in good health. The source material was blood. CDR3 DNA sequence: TGCAGTGCTAGCGGTAGGAGGATCACAGATACGCAGTATTTT. Protein product: CSASGRRITDTQYF.